This entry lists 22 T cell receptor beta chains sequenced from one sample in a study of neurological immune-mediated disorders. Each CDR3 protein is one row after TCRdb ran MiXCR on the 5' RACE reads. The data show roughly 80,000 distinct CDR3 sequences, approximately 17% seen once. Specimen: PBMCs. The source is a woman aged 40 to 50 in good health.

The CDR3 here is CSVERREVNYGYTF. In DNA, the CDR3 is TGCAGCGTTGAAAGGAGGGAAGTTAACTATGGCTACACCTTC. V usage is TRBV29-1 and J usage is TRBJ1-2; D remains ambiguous. Looked up from germline, CDR1 is SQVTM and CDR2 is ANQGSEA. Between the trimmed V and J ends, which lost 2 bases and 1 base, there was a span of 11 bases. CDR3 length: 14 amino acids.

The chain combines TRBV12-3 or TRBV12-4 with TRBJ2-7; a possible D gene is TRBD1 (5 bases). This CDR3 is built from 14 residues. V was pared by 4 bases and J by 1 base, with 11 bases between. This CDR3 is CASSWDTGSYEQYV. The CDR3 DNA is TGTGCCAGCAGTTGGGATACAGGTTCCTACGAGCAGTACGTC.

This clonotype has at least ten counts. The V gene is TRBV6-1, the J gene TRBJ2-2; 8 nucleotides align to TRBD1. The V gene's germline CDR1 is MNHNS and CDR2 SASEGT. J lost 7 bases, V lost 5 bases, and 9 bases had no gene match. CDR3 length equals 15 residues. CDR3: CASSSPGQAGGELFF. CDR3 sequence (DNA): TGTGCCAGCAGTTCCCCGGGACAGGCGGGCGGGGAGCTGTTTTTT.

This clonotype was recorded at least ten times. This chain joins TRBV18 and TRBJ2-7; 7 bases agree with TRBD1. The CDR3 spans 13 residues. Trimming removed 4 bases from V and 6 bases from J; junction bases left unmatched: 6. The V gene's germline CDR1 is KGHSH and CDR2 LQKENI. The CDR3 region is CASSQTGYGEQYV. CDR3 in DNA: TGTGCCAGCTCACAGACAGGGTACGGCGAGCAGTACGTC.

This clonotype was seen repeatedly, ten times or more. The chain joins TRBV7-2 to TRBJ2-7; D gene uncertain. The CDR3 extends over 14 amino acids. Trimming took 4 bases from V and 1 from J, leaving 11 bases between them. CDR1 is SGHTA, CDR2 FQGNSA, per germline. CDR3 amino acids: CASSSPDSSYEQYF. CDR3 coding DNA: TGTGCCAGCAGCTCGCCCGATTCTTCCTACGAGCAGTACTTC.

The chain has TRBV20-1 and TRBJ1-2, with a tentative D call TRBD1 (5 bases). Trimming took 5 bases from V and 4 from J, leaving 14 bases between them. Germline lookup yields CDR1 DFQATT and CDR2 SNEGSKA (reference sequence). This CDR3 is 13 amino acids long. CDR3 nucleotide sequence: TGCAGTGCTCTTCAGGGCACAGGCTATGGCTACACCTTC. Residues: CSALQGTGYGYTF.

The sample holds many counts of this clonotype. The chain combines TRBV20-1 with TRBJ2-1; D uncertain. Germline CDR1 DFQATT, CDR2 SNEGSKA (reference sequence). The CDR3 spans 17 residues. The ends were cut back, 2 bases at V and 6 bases at J, with 23 bases in the middle. CDR3: CSARNDPGPGFGNEQFF. The CDR3 DNA sequence: TGCAGTGCTAGAAATGATCCGGGCCCCGGTTTTGGCAATGAGCAGTTCTTC.

Ten or more counts support this clonotype. The CDR3 sequence: CASSLLGTGYGYTF. Here the CDR3 DNA reads TGTGCCAGCAGCTTGTTAGGGACAGGCTATGGCTACACCTTC. The rearrangement links TRBV5-5 to TRBJ1-2; TRBD1 aligns across 8 bases. The CDR3 loop spans 14 amino acids. Germline CDR1 SGHKS, CDR2 YYEKEE (reference sequence). With V trimmed by 1 base and J by 4 bases, 3 bases remained unmatched.

The chain carries TRBV29-1 and TRBJ2-7; tentative D call: TRBD2 (6 bases). The germline V gene has CDR1 SQVTM and CDR2 ANQGSEA. Trimming took off 3 bases at V and 7 bases at J, with 22 bases between the two ends. The CDR3 consists of 15 residues. The CDR3 sequence is CSVDGGRAGRNEQYF. CDR3 bases: TGCAGCGTTGACGGAGGGCGGGCGGGCCGTAATGAGCAGTACTTC.

In its sample, this clonotype was seen many times. The genes are TRBV12-3 or TRBV12-4 and TRBJ1-5; no reliable D call. The CDR3 is 15 residues long. The germline V and J ends were trimmed by 3 bases and 0 bases, with 9 bases remaining between them. CDR3: CASSLAGNSNQPQHF. The CDR3 DNA reads TGTGCCAGCAGTTTGGCGGGCAATAGCAATCAGCCCCAGCATTTT.

This clonotype was recorded at least ten times. The V and J genes are TRBV20-1 and TRBJ2-5; possibly TRBD1 for D (5 bases). This CDR3 is 13 amino acids long. CDR1 DFQATT and CDR2 SNEGSKA come from the germline V gene (reference sequence). V shed 6 bases and J shed 5 bases, with 16 bases lying between them. The CDR3 region is CSARVHPGETQYF. CDR3 DNA: TGCAGTGCCAGGGTACATCCTGGGGAGACCCAGTACTTC.

This clonotype was seen ten or more times. The rearrangement joins TRBV20-1 to TRBJ2-7; 11 bases line up with TRBD2. The CDR3 totals 16 residues. The V gene end was trimmed by 3 bases and the J gene end by 1 base; junction bases not matched to a gene: 8. CDR1 is DFQATT, CDR2 SNEGSKA, per germline (reference sequence). The CDR3 spells CSASAALAGGSYEQYF. CDR3 nucleotide sequence: TGCAGTGCTAGCGCCGCCCTAGCGGGGGGTTCCTACGAGCAGTACTTC.

This clonotype was observed many times. The chain uses TRBV5-5 and TRBJ1-1; possibly TRBD1 for D (5 bases). The CDR3 covers 14 residues. V lost 4 bases and J 6 bases, leaving 16 bases between the germline ends. CDR1 is SGHKS and CDR2 is YYEKEE in the germline V gene (reference sequence). CDR3 sequence: CASSPGTQIPEAFF. The CDR3 DNA reads as TGTGCCAGCAGCCCCGGGACCCAAATCCCTGAAGCTTTCTTT.

The sample holds many counts of this clonotype. The J gene is TRBJ2-3, the V gene TRBV3-1; 9 nucleotides match TRBD2. V gave up 6 bases and J gave up 1 base; unmatched junction bases: 5. The CDR3 has 15 amino acids. In germline, CDR1 is LGHDT, CDR2 YNNKEL (reference sequence). CDR3 in amino acids: CASRPTSGGTDTQYF. CDR3 DNA sequence: TGTGCCAGCAGACCGACTAGCGGAGGCACAGATACGCAGTATTTT.

In this sample, this clonotype turned up a few times. The V and J genes are TRBV2 and TRBJ2-7; 14 bases agree with TRBD2. V lost 4 bases and J lost 2; bases outside the gene matches: 10. CDR3 length: 18 amino acids. Germline lookup yields CDR1 SNHLY and CDR2 FYNNEI. The DNA of the CDR3 is TGTGCCAGCAGTGTGTCCGGGACTAGCGGGGGAGCCCCCTACGAGCAGTACGTC. This sequence encodes CASSVSGTSGGAPYEQYV.

The V call is TRBV5-4, the J call TRBJ2-1, with 7 bases aligning to TRBD1. This CDR3 comprises 15 residues. With 1 base clipped from V and 2 bases from J, the junction kept 3 bases outside the gene matches. CDR1 is SGHNT, CDR2 YYREEE, per germline (reference sequence). The CDR3 DNA follows: TGTGCCAGCAGCTTGACAGGGGCCCCCTACAATGAGCAGTTCTTC. It is translated as CASSLTGAPYNEQFF.

The sample holds many counts of this clonotype. The rearrangement links TRBV7-8 to TRBJ1-5, with D maybe TRBD1 (6 bases). The CDR3 length is 15 residues. Trimming took 4 bases from V and 4 from J, leaving 14 bases between them. Germline V gene lookup returns CDR1 SGHVS and CDR2 FQNEAQ. DNA for the CDR3: TGTGCCAGCAGCTCACAAGGGGGTTGGAATCAGCCCCAGCATTTT. The encoded protein is CASSSQGGWNQPQHF.

Note on this clonotype: A read error is possible here, since a much larger clone lies one base away. The genes are TRBV5-6 and TRBJ2-3, with 11 bases fitting TRBD2. The CDR3 is 16 residues long. The V and J ends lost 4 bases and 4 bases, in that order; junction bases with no gene match: 8. CDR1 is SGHDT and CDR2 is YYEEEE in the germline V gene. The CDR3 loop is CASSPASGGSADTQYF. The CDR3 DNA reads as TGTGCCAGCAGCCCAGCTAGCGGGGGGTCCGCAGATACGCAGTATTTT.

This clonotype was detected many times. V gene TRBV20-1 combines with J gene TRBJ2-5; 10 bases map to TRBD2. There are 16 residues in the CDR3. V trimming: 0 bases; J trimming: 5 bases; junction bases outside the gene matches: 9. Germline V lookup: CDR1 DFQATT, CDR2 SNEGSKA (reference sequence). The CDR3 loop is CSARDQRGGLGETQYF. CDR3 coding DNA: TGCAGTGCTAGAGATCAGCGGGGGGGCTTGGGGGAGACCCAGTACTTC.

This clonotype was counted at least ten times. The V gene is TRBV27, the J gene TRBJ1-6, with D hard to call. CDR3 size: 14 residues. Deletions cut 8 bases from V and 4 bases from J, with 12 bases between. The germline CDR1 and CDR2 sequences are MNHEY and SMNVEV (reference sequence). The CDR3 spells CASRKKEYNSPLHF. DNA for the CDR3: TGTGCCAGCCGCAAAAAGGAGTATAATTCACCCCTCCACTTT.

In this sample, this clonotype turned up many times. This chain links TRBV28 with TRBJ2-6; D is perhaps TRBD1 (6 bases). Germline lookup yields CDR1 MDHEN and CDR2 SYDVKM. The germline V and J ends were trimmed by 6 bases and 2 bases, with 11 bases remaining between them. The CDR3 covers 15 residues. The CDR3 protein is CASRGEGAGANVLTF. The CDR3 coding sequence is TGTGCCAGCAGGGGTGAGGGGGCTGGGGCCAACGTCCTGACTTTC.

This clonotype was seen ten or more times. The J gene is TRBJ2-1, the V gene TRBV20-1, with 13 bases that match TRBD2. In germline, CDR1 is DFQATT, CDR2 SNEGSKA (reference sequence). V was clipped by 6 bases and J by 9 bases; unmatched bases: 14. There are 16 residues in the CDR3. The CDR3, as DNA: TGCAGTGCCAGTCCCCCAACTAGCGGGGGGGCCGGTGAGCAGTTCTTC. Protein sequence: CSASPPTSGGAGEQFF.